The entry that follows covers one T cell receptor beta chain sequence. This sample includes further DNA sequences coding for the same CDR3. Germline CDR1 is MDHEN and CDR2 is SYDVKM. This CDR3 region has 11 residues. V lost 7 bases and J 0 bases, leaving 3 bases between the germline ends. This specimen comes from a study of beta chain features in type 1 diabetes. What was sequenced were expressed TCRB transcripts, since all of the isolated RNA had been reverse transcribed. The data were produced by immunoSEQ multiplex PCR, yet TCRdb's version contains in-frame clones alone and is incomplete. Here the sample spans hundreds of thousands of clones, around 15% being singletons.

This rearrangement joins TRBV28 to TRBJ1-1; D gene unclear. What was sequenced was naive CD4+ T cells from blood. The origin of this receptor is a man between 18 and 29 years old in good health. The CDR3 bases are TGTGCCAGCACTATGAACACTGAAGCTTTCTTT. It translates to CASTMNTEAFF. Full variable domain (missing parts from reference TRBV28 and TRBJ1-1): DVKVTQSSRYLVKRTGEKVFLECVQDMDHENMFWYRQDPGLGLRLIYFSYDVKMKEKGDIPEGYSVSREKKERFSLILESASTNQTSMYLCASTMNTEAFFGQGTRLTVV.